This entry is about one T cell receptor beta chain. The data derive from a study of cytomegalovirus exposure and HLA in healthy donors. In the study overall: T cells numbering about 179 million yielded fewer than 140 million unique TCR beta sequences in an earlier analysis.

Looked up from germline, CDR1 is MDHEN and CDR2 is SYDVKM. V trimming: 5 bases; J trimming: 4 bases; junction bases outside the gene matches: 2. There are 14 residues in the CDR3. Vbeta (60) and Jbeta (13) primers were used in the PCR. The data were produced by immunoSEQ multiplex PCR, yet TCRdb's version contains in-frame clones alone and is incomplete. The sample holds some 180,000 clones, more than 75% seen once. Sequencing used PBMCs. This rearrangement joins TRBV28 to TRBJ2-1; 10 nucleotides align to TRBD1. This TCR derives from a man in his forties in good health and CMV-seropositive. CDR3 region: CASSRQGAYNEQFF. As DNA, the CDR3 is TGTGCCAGCAGTCGACAGGGGGCTTACAATGAGCAGTTCTTC.